The next 2 T cell receptor beta chains were all read from a single sample in a study of blood T cells in healthy people across ages. The authors ran a second PCR of about 6 to 12 cycles using a sample-barcoded 5' primer and a J-beta primer mix. TCRdb re-derived calls from the 5' RACE reads in MiXCR, one entry per CDR3 protein. This table holds 650,000 to 950,000 distinct CDR3 sequences, 40% to 50% found once. Sequenced: blood. These TCRs come from a man between 60 and 70 years old in good health.

The J gene is TRBJ1-4, the V gene TRBV5-1; D unresolved. The V end lost 6 bases, the J end lost 6 bases, and 15 bases lay between the germline ends. Germline CDR1 reads SGHRS; CDR2 reads YFSETQ. CDR3 size: 14 residues. This chain's CDR3 is CASTLKLGDEKLFF. For the CDR3, the DNA is TGCGCCAGCACCCTGAAATTGGGCGATGAAAAACTGTTTTTT.

The chain employs TRBV7-2 and TRBJ1-3, with 12 positions matching TRBD1. CDR1 is SGHTA and CDR2 is FQGNSA in the germline V gene. The CDR3 spans 17 residues. With V trimmed by 2 bases and J by 4 bases, 6 bases remained unmatched. The CDR3 loop is CASSLTPGTGGGNTIYF. DNA of the CDR3: TGTGCCAGCAGCTTAACGCCTGGGACAGGGGGCGGAAACACCATATATTTT.